The T cell receptor (beta chain) under discussion was sequenced for a study of tissue T cells after allogeneic stem cell transplantation (dated 2022 in TCRdb). For the wider study: Every GVHD patient received a graft from a donor; several grafts were unmodified and three were CD34-selected to deplete T cells. If a tissue had multiple samples, a pathologist reviewed H&E sections so that samples with histologically apparent lymphocytes got priority for sequencing. The human arm was a prospective observational study without blinding or randomization. Using research autopsies of patients with and without GVHD, plus mouse models of GVHD, the study profiled TCR beta repertoires across many tissues. General findings and caveats noted by the study authors: The study did not establish which tissue TCRs were alloreactive or antigen-specific, and some clones may have been host cells that persisted. In both patients and mice, only a limited portion of the TCR repertoire detected in tissues was captured by blood and spleen T cells. Only a few T cell clones appeared in more than one patient, yet motif-based clustering showed tissue-specific repertoire signatures that were shared between patients. Within patients, how anatomically similar the tissues were was a key factor in shaping TCR repertoire composition, regardless of disease or transplant status. The patient cohort was small and clinically heterogeneous, and sampling depth was acknowledged as a limitation.

In its sample, this clone was seen a few times. What this receptor recognizes is not known. No base quality values were provided; no much bigger clone lies one nucleotide off. Preparation of the library involved the immunoSEQ multiplex PCR assay. TCRbeta CDR3 sequencing was performed at survey depth by Adaptive Biotechnologies, and CDR3 sequences, V/J genes, productive frequency and template counts were reported. TCR beta CDR3 regions were amplified from genomic DNA instead of RNA. Under the source paper's analysis protocol: Jensen-Shannon divergence served to quantify pairwise repertoire overlap between tissues, with 0 meaning identical and 1 meaning complete divergence. Tissues were clustered by single-linkage agglomerative hierarchical clustering of pairwise JSD values, and the clustering results were displayed as dendrograms. GLIPH2 was run on all patient samples with simulation_depth 1000, kmer_min_depth 3, cdr3_length_cutoff 8, keeping groups with more than two unique CDR3s. A standardized tissue-overlap score extrapolated Jaccard GLIPH-group overlap across patients to a standard repertoire size of 1000 clones. Linear mixed-effect models, with tissue included as a fixed effect and individual included as a random effect, were used to assess associations of diversity with clinical or experimental variables. The immuneACCESS repertoire file appears here via TCRdb, limited to in-frame rearrangements. These files lack a portion of the clones; in checked studies, under half of the deficit traces to unresolved V genes, and the cause of the others is not known. The D gene and trimming were derived from the DNA, and the V and J assignments and clone size from that table. This sample lists some 1,100 clones; roughly 65% were detected once. Of the sample, about a sixth is held by the ten largest clones.

According to the study, the label for this sample's time point signals: human tissue collected at research (rapid) autopsy. Over an approximately 3-year period, over 5 adult allo-HCT recipients with steroid-refractory GVHD were prospectively enrolled in a research-autopsy study. All GVHD patients had gastrointestinal GVHD and received several lines of GVHD-directed therapy; several also had skin involvement. After a median post-mortem interval of around 9.8 hours, autopsy tissues were collected, including GI sites from esophagus to rectum, liver, skin, and lymphoid organs such as spleen. Each autopsy specimen was bisected, with one portion flash-frozen in liquid nitrogen and the remainder formalin-fixed, and the outer muscle layers of GI specimens were removed. Genomic DNA was extracted from frozen tissues using the Mag-Bind Blood & Tissue DNA HDQ 96 Kit on a Chemagic 360 or the DNeasy Blood & Tissue Kit. Because of concern about red blood cell contamination, the extracted DNA went through further purification with the Genomic DNA Clean & Concentrator-25 kit.

This TCR came from a male patient aged 60 or older with steroid-refractory graft-versus-host disease after an allogeneic stem cell transplant. The graft donor may be the source of some T cells after a transplant. The material was stomach tissue, obtained at autopsy.

CDR3 reads: CASSSSPGAQETQYF. The DNA sequence follows: TGTGCCAGCAGCTCGAGCCCAGGGGCCCAAGAGACCCAGTACTTC. Rearrangement joined TRBV5-5 to TRBJ2-5; the D gene is perhaps TRBD1, from 6 matching bases. Reading the germline V gene (reference sequence) gives CDR1 SGHKS and CDR2 YYEKEE. The junction shows trimming of 3 bases on V and 1 base on J, plus 13 bases between the germline ends. The CDR3 measures 15 amino acids from cysteine to phenylalanine. The CDR3 DNA has 45 bases and is translated from base 1.